This T cell receptor beta chain was identified during a study of blood T cell repertoires in COVID-19. Study details: Acute-phase and convalescent COVID-19 samples originated in the United States, Italy and Spain.

Trimming shortened V by 6 bases and J by 0 bases, and 15 bases separated the two germline ends. The CDR3 has 15 amino acids. Germline V gene lookup returns CDR1 SQVTM and CDR2 ANQGSEA. Measured with immunoSEQ multiplex PCR; TCRdb has only the in-frame clones, and not every one. The repertoire holds some 150,000 clones, with around four fifths as singletons. Cohort placement rested on clinical history that participants reported themselves. Donors of Cohort 3 who recovered were those that had two negative PCRs, clearance, or symptom resolution. The sample taken for sequencing was PBMCs or T cells enriched from blood (not recorded which). V usage is TRBV29-1 and J usage is TRBJ1-3, with D perhaps matching TRBD1 (5 bases). The source of this sequence is a woman in her forties or fifties who had recovered from COVID-19. The DNA of the CDR3 is TGCAGCGTGGGGGGGACGGCCCGCTCTGGAAACACCATATATTTT. It translates to CSVGGTARSGNTIYF.